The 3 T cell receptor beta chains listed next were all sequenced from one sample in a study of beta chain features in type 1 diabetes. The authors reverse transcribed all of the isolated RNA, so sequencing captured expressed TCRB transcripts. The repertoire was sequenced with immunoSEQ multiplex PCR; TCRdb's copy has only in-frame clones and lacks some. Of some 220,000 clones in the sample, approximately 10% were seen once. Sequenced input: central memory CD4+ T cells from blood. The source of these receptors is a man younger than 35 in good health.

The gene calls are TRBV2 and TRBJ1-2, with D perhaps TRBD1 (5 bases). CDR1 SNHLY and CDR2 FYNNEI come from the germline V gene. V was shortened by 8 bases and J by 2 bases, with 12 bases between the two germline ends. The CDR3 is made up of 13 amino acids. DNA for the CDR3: TGTGCCAGCTGGGACGGATCCAACTATGGCTACACCTTC. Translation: CASWDGSNYGYTF.

CDR3 sequence reads: CAWNRRAGPYEQYF. The CDR3 DNA reads TGTGCCTGGAATCGTCGGGCAGGCCCCTACGAGCAGTACTTC. V usage is TRBV30 and J usage is TRBJ2-7; D is unresolved. This CDR3 comprises 14 residues. The V gene's germline CDR1 is GTSNPN and CDR2 SVGIG (reference sequence). Trimming shortened V by 4 bases and J by 2 bases, and 15 bases separated the two germline ends.

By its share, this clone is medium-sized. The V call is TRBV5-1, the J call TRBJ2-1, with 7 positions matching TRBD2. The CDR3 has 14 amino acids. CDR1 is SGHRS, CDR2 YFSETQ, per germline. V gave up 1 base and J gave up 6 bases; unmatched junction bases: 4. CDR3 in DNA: TGCGCCAGCAGCTTGAGGGAGGGCCGCAATGAGCAGTTCTTC. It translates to CASSLREGRNEQFF.